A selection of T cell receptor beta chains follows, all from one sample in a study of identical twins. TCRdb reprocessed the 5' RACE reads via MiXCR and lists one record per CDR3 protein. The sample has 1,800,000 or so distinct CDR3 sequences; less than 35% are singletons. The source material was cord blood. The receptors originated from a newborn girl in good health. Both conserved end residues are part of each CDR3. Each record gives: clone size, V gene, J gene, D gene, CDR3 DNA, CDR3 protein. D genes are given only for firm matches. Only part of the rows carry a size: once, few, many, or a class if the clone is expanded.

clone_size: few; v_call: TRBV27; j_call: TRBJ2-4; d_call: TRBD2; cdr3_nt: TGTGCCAGCAGTCCCTTATTGCGGGGGATGGCCAAAAACATTCAGTACTTC; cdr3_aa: CASSPLLRGMAKNIQYF
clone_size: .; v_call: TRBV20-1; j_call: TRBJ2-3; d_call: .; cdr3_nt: TGCAGTGCTAGTGGGGGGACCGCCCCTGGCACAGATACGCAGTATTTT; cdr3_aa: CSASGGTAPGTDTQYF
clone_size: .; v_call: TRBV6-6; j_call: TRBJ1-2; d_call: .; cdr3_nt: TGTGCCAGCAGCAACCCCCGGGCCGAGGGCGGGTATGGCTACACCTTC; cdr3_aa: CASSNPRAEGGYGYTF
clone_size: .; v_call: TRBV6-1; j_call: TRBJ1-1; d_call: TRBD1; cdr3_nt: TGTGCCAGCAGTGCGTTCTCGCACAGGGGGCGGTTGAACACTGAAGCTTTCTTT; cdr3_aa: CASSAFSHRGRLNTEAFF
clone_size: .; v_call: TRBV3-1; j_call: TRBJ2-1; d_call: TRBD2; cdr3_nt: TGTGCCAGCAGCCAAGGAAGTGCGGGGGGACATTACAATGAGCAGTTCTTC; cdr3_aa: CASSQGSAGGHYNEQFF
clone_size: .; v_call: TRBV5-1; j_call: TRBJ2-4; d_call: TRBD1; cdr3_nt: TGCGCCAGCAGCCCCGACAGGGGGGTAGCCAAAAACATTCAGTACTTC; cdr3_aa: CASSPDRGVAKNIQYF
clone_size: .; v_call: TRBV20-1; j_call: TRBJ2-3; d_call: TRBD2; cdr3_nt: TGCAGTGCTAGAGATCCTAGCGGGGGGTCAGATACGCAGTATTTT; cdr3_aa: CSARDPSGGSDTQYF
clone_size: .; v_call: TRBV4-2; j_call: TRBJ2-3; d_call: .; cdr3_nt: TGTGCCAGCAGCCGGGGCAAGGGGCCCTCAGATACGCAGTATTTT; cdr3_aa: CASSRGKGPSDTQYF
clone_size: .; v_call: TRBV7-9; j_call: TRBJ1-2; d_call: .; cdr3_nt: TGTGCCAGCAGCTTAGCGCCAGGCGGGTATGGCTACACCTTC; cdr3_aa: CASSLAPGGYGYTF
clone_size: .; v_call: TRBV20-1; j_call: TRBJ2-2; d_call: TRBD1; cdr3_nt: TGCAGTGCCCCCCAGGGGGCAGGCGGGGAGCTGTTTTTT; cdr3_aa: CSAPQGAGGELFF
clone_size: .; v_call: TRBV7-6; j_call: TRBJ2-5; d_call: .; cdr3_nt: TGTGCCAGCAGCCCCGCAAGGACATACCAAGAGACCCAGTACTTC; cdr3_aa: CASSPARTYQETQYF
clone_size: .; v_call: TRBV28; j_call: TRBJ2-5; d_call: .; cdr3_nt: TGTGCCAGCAGTGCCCCGGGGCGACACTACAATGAGCAGTACTTC; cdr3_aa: CASSAPGRHYNEQYF
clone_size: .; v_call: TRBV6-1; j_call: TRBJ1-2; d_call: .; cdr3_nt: TGTGCCAGCAGTAGAAATCCGGTGGGGCCAGCTGCTAACTATGGCTACACCTTC; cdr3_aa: CASSRNPVGPAANYGYTF